This TCR beta chain was sequenced for a study of T cell responses to AZD1222 COVID-19 vaccine. General study findings and limits: Mapped onto spike, vaccine-associated CD4 TCRs spanned it and were dominant at 160-218 and 743-854. Of the AZD1222 recipients, only five to seven were seropositive at baseline. Variant regions that are unmutated are reportedly the target of nearly half of spike-specific TCRs.

This CDR3 is 16 amino acids long. Trimming took 0 bases from V and 4 from J; bases not matched to a gene: 8. Germline V CDR1 and CDR2: SGHRS, YFSETQ. Concerning this clone itself: As yet, its antigen is unknown.

Libraries were prepared by immunoSEQ multiplex PCR; TCRdb keeps only in-frame clonotypes and omits some of them. This sample carries roughly 150,000 clones, just under 95% of them seen once, and the ten largest clones take roughly 1.6%. V usage is TRBV5-1 and J usage is TRBJ2-3; 7 nucleotides align to TRBD2. The sequence derives from an adult in good health. The sequencing used peripheral blood, collected on day 0 of AZD1222 vaccination. CDR3 region: CASSLERGRSADTQYF. CDR3 nucleotide sequence: TGCGCCAGCAGCTTGGAACGCGGGAGAAGCGCAGATACGCAGTATTTT.